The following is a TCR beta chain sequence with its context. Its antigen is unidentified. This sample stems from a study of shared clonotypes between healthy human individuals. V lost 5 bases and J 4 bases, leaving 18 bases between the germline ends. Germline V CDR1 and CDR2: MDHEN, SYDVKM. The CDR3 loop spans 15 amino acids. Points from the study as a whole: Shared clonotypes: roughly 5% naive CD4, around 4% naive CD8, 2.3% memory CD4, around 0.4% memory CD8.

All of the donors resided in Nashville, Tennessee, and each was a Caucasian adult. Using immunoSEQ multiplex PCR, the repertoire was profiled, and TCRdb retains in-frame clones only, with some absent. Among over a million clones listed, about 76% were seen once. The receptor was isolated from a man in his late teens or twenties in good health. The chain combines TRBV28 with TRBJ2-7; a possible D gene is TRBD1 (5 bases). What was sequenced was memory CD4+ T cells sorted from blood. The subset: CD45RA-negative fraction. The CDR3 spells CASSPAEAGPYEQYF. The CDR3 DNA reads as TGTGCCAGCAGTCCGGCCGAGGCAGGGCCGTACGAGCAGTACTTC.